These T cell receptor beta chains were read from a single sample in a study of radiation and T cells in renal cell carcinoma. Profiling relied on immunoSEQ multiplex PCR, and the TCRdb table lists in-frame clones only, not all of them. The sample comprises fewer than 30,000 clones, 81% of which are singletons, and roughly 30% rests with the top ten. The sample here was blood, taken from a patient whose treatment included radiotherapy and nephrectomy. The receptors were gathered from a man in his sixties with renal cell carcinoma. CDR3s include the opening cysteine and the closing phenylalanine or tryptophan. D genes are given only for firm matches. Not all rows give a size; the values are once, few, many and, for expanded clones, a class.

cdr3_nt: TGCGCCAGCAGCCAAGAGGGTTGGGACGAGCAGTACTTC
cdr3_aa: CASSQEGWDEQYF
clone_size: -
v_call: TRBV4-3
d_call: -
j_call: TRBJ2-7

cdr3_nt: TGTGCCAGCAGCTTGTCGGCTAGCGGGAGGACCAACTACGAGCAGTACTTC
cdr3_aa: CASSLSASGRTNYEQYF
clone_size: -
v_call: TRBV5-4
d_call: TRBD2
j_call: TRBJ2-7

cdr3_nt: TGTGCCAGCAGTCGCAGGCTAGATCAAGAGACCCAGTACTTC
cdr3_aa: CASSRRLDQETQYF
clone_size: -
v_call: TRBV5-5
d_call: -
j_call: TRBJ2-5

cdr3_nt: TGTGCCAGCTCAAGTCTAGCGGGAGGCCCCTACGAGCAGTACTTC
cdr3_aa: CASSSLAGGPYEQYF
clone_size: few
v_call: TRBV18
d_call: TRBD2
j_call: TRBJ2-7

cdr3_nt: TGTGCCAGCAGAGATATACCGGGACAGGGCCCAGATACGCAGTATTTT
cdr3_aa: CASRDIPGQGPDTQYF
clone_size: -
v_call: TRBV2
d_call: TRBD1
j_call: TRBJ2-3

cdr3_nt: TGTGCCAGCAGTAGGTCGGGCGGGGCCAACGTCCTGACTTTC
cdr3_aa: CASSRSGGANVLTF
clone_size: -
v_call: TRBV5-5
d_call: -
j_call: TRBJ2-6

cdr3_nt: TGCGCCAGCAGCTTGCCAGGGGTCTACAATGAGCAGTTCTTC
cdr3_aa: CASSLPGVYNEQFF
clone_size: -
v_call: TRBV5-1
d_call: -
j_call: TRBJ2-1

cdr3_nt: TGTGCCTGGAGTGCTTCCCAGCGGGGGCCCTACGAGCAGTACTTC
cdr3_aa: CAWSASQRGPYEQYF
clone_size: -
v_call: TRBV30
d_call: TRBD2
j_call: TRBJ2-7

cdr3_nt: TGTGCCGGGGACTCCCGCTCTGGAAACACCATATATTTT
cdr3_aa: CAGDSRSGNTIYF
clone_size: -
v_call: TRBV2
d_call: -
j_call: TRBJ1-3

cdr3_nt: TGTGCCAGCAGCCCCAGGGTGGGGGAGACCCAGTACTTC
cdr3_aa: CASSPRVGETQYF
clone_size: -
v_call: TRBV7-2
d_call: -
j_call: TRBJ2-5

cdr3_nt: TGCAGCGTTAGACCCTCTGGGGCCAACGTCCTGACTTTC
cdr3_aa: CSVRPSGANVLTF
clone_size: -
v_call: TRBV29-1
d_call: -
j_call: TRBJ2-6

cdr3_nt: TGTGCCAGCAGCTTAGAGGCGGAGTACGAGCAGTACTTC
cdr3_aa: CASSLEAEYEQYF
clone_size: many
v_call: TRBV7-2
d_call: -
j_call: TRBJ2-7

cdr3_nt: TGTGCCTGGACCCCGGGACTAGCGGGACAAGAGACCCAGTACTTC
cdr3_aa: CAWTPGLAGQETQYF
clone_size: -
v_call: TRBV30
d_call: TRBD2
j_call: TRBJ2-5

cdr3_nt: TGTGCCAGCTCACCAATCCCGGACAGCCTCTATGGCTACACCTTC
cdr3_aa: CASSPIPDSLYGYTF
clone_size: -
v_call: TRBV18
d_call: -
j_call: TRBJ1-2

cdr3_nt: TGTGCCAGCAGTTCCCCAGATACGCAGTATTTT
cdr3_aa: CASSSPDTQYF
clone_size: -
v_call: TRBV6-6
d_call: -
j_call: TRBJ2-3

cdr3_nt: TGTGCCATCAAGGGACTAGCGGAGCCTTTCGTCCCAGATACGCAGTATTTT
cdr3_aa: CAIKGLAEPFVPDTQYF
clone_size: once
v_call: TRBV19
d_call: TRBD2
j_call: TRBJ2-3

cdr3_nt: TGTGCCAGCAGCGTCACTCATTCGGATTCAGATACGCAGTATTTT
cdr3_aa: CASSVTHSDSDTQYF
clone_size: -
v_call: TRBV9
d_call: -
j_call: TRBJ2-3

cdr3_nt: TGTGCCAGCAGTGGGGGACCGTATGGCTACACCTTC
cdr3_aa: CASSGGPYGYTF
clone_size: -
v_call: TRBV2
d_call: -
j_call: TRBJ1-2

cdr3_nt: TGTGCCAGCTCACCTGACAGCTATGGCTACACCTTC
cdr3_aa: CASSPDSYGYTF
clone_size: -
v_call: TRBV18
d_call: -
j_call: TRBJ1-2

cdr3_nt: TGCAGCGTTACCAGGCTTTCAACTAATGAAAAACTGTTTTTT
cdr3_aa: CSVTRLSTNEKLFF
clone_size: -
v_call: TRBV29-1
d_call: -
j_call: TRBJ1-4

cdr3_nt: TGCGCCAGCAGCCAAGATGACTTTGCGACCCGAGATACGCAGTATTTT
cdr3_aa: CASSQDDFATRDTQYF
clone_size: -
v_call: TRBV4-3
d_call: -
j_call: TRBJ2-3

cdr3_nt: TGTGCTAGTGTCCCAAGTGGGGGACAGGGGCGAGGAGCTTTCTTT
cdr3_aa: CASVPSGGQGRGAFF
clone_size: -
v_call: TRBV12-5
d_call: TRBD1
j_call: TRBJ1-1

cdr3_nt: TGCGCCAGCAGCCAAGCCCGAGCGGGTGGGAGTGGAAACACCATATATTTT
cdr3_aa: CASSQARAGGSGNTIYF
clone_size: -
v_call: TRBV4-1
d_call: -
j_call: TRBJ1-3

cdr3_nt: TGTGCCAGTCGGTTAGGGGAGTACACCGGGGAGCTGTTTTTT
cdr3_aa: CASRLGEYTGELFF
clone_size: -
v_call: TRBV5-6
d_call: -
j_call: TRBJ2-2

cdr3_nt: TGCAGCGCCGGGTCCGGTGTTGGAGAGACCCAGTACTTC
cdr3_aa: CSAGSGVGETQYF
clone_size: -
v_call: TRBV29-1
d_call: -
j_call: TRBJ2-5

cdr3_nt: TGTGCCAGCAGCTTAGGGGGACCCTACGAGCAGTACTTC
cdr3_aa: CASSLGGPYEQYF
clone_size: -
v_call: TRBV7-9
d_call: -
j_call: TRBJ2-7

cdr3_nt: TGCAGCGTTGGGGGAATAGCGGGTGCGCAAGAGACCCAGTACTTC
cdr3_aa: CSVGGIAGAQETQYF
clone_size: -
v_call: TRBV29-1
d_call: TRBD2
j_call: TRBJ2-5

cdr3_nt: TGCGCCAGCAGCGTTATGGTGGGGGGCTTGGACACTGAAGCTTTCTTT
cdr3_aa: CASSVMVGGLDTEAFF
clone_size: few
v_call: TRBV5-1
d_call: -
j_call: TRBJ1-1